What follows are 3 T cell receptor beta chains derived from one specimen sequenced in a study of T cell repertoires in cytomegalovirus infection. One entry per CDR3 protein results from TCRdb running MiXCR on the reads. Of some 680,000 distinct CDR3 sequences listed, under 40% are singletons. The sample was PBMCs. Source of these receptors: a human donor in good health (CMV status not recorded). Some clones in this sample may be carry-over from other donors' samples.

The chain recombines TRBV14 with TRBJ2-1, with TRBD2 as a possible D gene (6 bases). The CDR3 has 15 amino acids. V was cut by 0 bases and J by 4 bases, with 10 bases left in between. Germline-derived CDR1 and CDR2 are SGHDN and FVKESK. CDR3 sequence (DNA): TGTGCCAGCAGCCAAGAGGTAGCGGCATACAATGAGCAGTTCTTC. Translation: CASSQEVAAYNEQFF.

V usage is TRBV4-2 and J usage is TRBJ2-3; D may correspond to TRBD1 or TRBD2 (6 bases each). The germline gives CDR1 LGHNA, CDR2 YNFKEQ. Trimming took 2 bases from V and 0 from J, leaving 18 bases between them. The length of the CDR3 is 18 residues. CDR3 DNA: TGTGCCAGCAGCCAATATTCGGGGGCCCCCCCTAGCACAGATACGCAGTATTTT. This codes for CASSQYSGAPPSTDTQYF.

This chain connects TRBV7-2 to TRBJ2-7, with unresolved D. V gave up 5 bases and J gave up 10 bases, with 18 bases separating them. This CDR3 is 13 amino acids long. CDR1 is SGHTA and CDR2 is FQGNSA in the germline V gene. CDR3: CASSPPPSYYQYF. For the CDR3, the DNA is TGTGCCAGCAGCCCACCTCCATCCTACTATCAGTACTTC. Looking up the rest from reference TRBV7-2 and TRBJ2-7 gives the full variable domain: GAGVSQSPSNKVTEKGKDVELRCDPISGHTALYWYRQSLGQGLEFLIYFQGNSAPDKSGLPSDRFSAERTGGSVSTLTIQRTQQEDSAVYLCASSPPPSYYQYFGPGTRLTVT.